This TCR beta chain emerged from a study of vaccination and CD4 T cells after COVID-19. The treatment: roughly 10-day PBMC culture with coronavirus spike peptide pools or control peptides (ViraFEST assay). The Oncomine TCR Beta short-read assay was applied to DNA of cultured CD4+ T cells. TCRdb reprocessed the PCR reads via MiXCR and lists one record per CDR3 protein. Of more than 10,000 distinct CDR3 sequences listed, more than 70% are singletons. This clonotype was seen a single time. Its antigen is currently unknown. Germline V gene data show CDR1 as MGHDK and CDR2 as SYGVNS. The V gene lost 7 bases and the J gene lost 4 bases, with 13 bases spanning the gap. This CDR3 comprises 13 residues.

This chain connects TRBV25-1 to TRBJ1-2; tentative D call: TRBD1 (6 bases). Sequences were obtained from CD4+ T cells from blood, cultured in vitro. The receptor was derived from a human donor who had recovered from COVID-19. This chain's CDR3 is CASTTGGIYGYTF. As DNA, the CDR3 is TGTGCCAGCACGACGGGGGGCATCTATGGCTACACCTTC.